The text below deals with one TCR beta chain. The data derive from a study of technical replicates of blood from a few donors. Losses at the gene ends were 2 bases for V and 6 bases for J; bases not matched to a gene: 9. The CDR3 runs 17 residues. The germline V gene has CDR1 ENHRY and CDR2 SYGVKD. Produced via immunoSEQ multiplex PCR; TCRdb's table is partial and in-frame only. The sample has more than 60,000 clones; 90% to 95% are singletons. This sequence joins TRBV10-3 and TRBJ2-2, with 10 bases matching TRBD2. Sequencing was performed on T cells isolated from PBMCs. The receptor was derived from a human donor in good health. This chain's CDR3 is CAISEPTSGKVAGELFF. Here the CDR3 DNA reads TGTGCCATCAGTGAGCCCACTAGCGGGAAAGTTGCCGGGGAGCTGTTTTTT.